This TCR beta chain appears in the sequencing data of a study of OX40 agonist ivuxolimab in advanced cancers. Germline V CDR1 and CDR2: KGHSH, LQKENI. This CDR3 comprises 15 residues. Trimming stripped 5 bases from V and 0 bases from J, with 14 bases between. TCRdb's table, derived via immunoSEQ multiplex PCR, lists solely in-frame clones and lacks some. Among tens of thousands of clones, 60% to 85% were seen once, and the ten largest hold under 15%. The sequence derives from an adult with an advanced solid tumor such as melanoma, head and neck, liver or kidney cancer. Sequenced here: CD4+ or CD8+ T cells sorted from blood, sampled in a trial of the OX40 agonist ivuxolimab. The chain links TRBV18 to TRBJ2-7, with D maybe TRBD1 (6 bases). The CDR3 DNA reads as TGTGCCAGCTCATCCCGGGACACATACTCCTACGAGCAGTACTTC. Its protein product is CASSSRDTYSYEQYF.